Detailed here is one T cell receptor beta chain. Its target antigen remains unknown. One base away there is no much larger clone; base qualities are not given. In the prospective study, participants were about 18 to 95 years old, resided in fewer than 25 geographic areas of the United States, and were enrolled through a virtual design. Cohort assignment in the prospective study relied on participant-reported clinical history from a screening survey and a study questionnaire. Recovered participants in ImmuneRACE Cohort 3 were defined by two consecutive negative NP/OP PCR tests, clearance by a healthcare professional, or resolution of symptoms. In the prospective study, whole blood, serum and a nasopharyngeal or oropharyngeal swab were collected from each participant by mobile phlebotomists. Prospective study participants could optionally give additional blood draws and questionnaires over an approximately two-month period. Prospective study blood samples were shipped either frozen or at room temperature before DNA extraction.

This sample is part of a study of blood T cell repertoires in COVID-19 (dated by TCRdb to the early 2020s). Notes on the research overall: Collaborator samples came from the United States, Italy and Spain and covered acute and convalescent phases of COVID-19. The material from the prospective study consisted of cDNA or gDNA derived from T cells, B-cell-depleted T cells, or PBMCs. Subjects who had been exposed to COVID-19, were actively infected with it, or had recovered from it provided the deeply sampled blood TCRbeta repertoires that made up the dataset. Samples came from the ongoing ImmuneRACE study (first 160 participants) plus 1,254 subjects from 6 global collaborators. Where HLA class I and class II types were available, the types were taken from metadata supplied by the sample provider, not from assay-based typing. The repertoires were released in a freely available public database intended as a resource for research on the immune response to SARS-CoV-2. Nearly every sample came with metadata listing a de-identified subject ID, COVID-19 status, age in years and sex. Findings and caveats that apply to the study as a whole: Clinical and demographic metadata were provided uncurated, with the amount varying by source and participant.

There are 14 amino acids in the CDR3, from cysteine to phenylalanine inclusive. The sequence is cut down to CDR3 DNA, 42 bases in frame from base 1. V sheds 10 bases and J sheds 0 bases, leaving 16 bases between their ends. From the germline V gene, CDR1 is ENHRY and CDR2 is SYGVKD. The immunoSEQ Assay, a bias-controlled multiplex PCR, was used to amplify TCRbeta CDR3 regions from genomic DNA. Per the source publication's procedure: The number of nucleated cells in each sample was estimated from the amplification of reference gene primers within the assay. To quantify the absolute abundance of each unique TCRbeta CDR3 rearrangement, sequence reads were collapsed and filtered. For each sample, productive Simpson clonality was calculated by taking the square root of Simpson's diversity index across productive rearrangements. As stored in TCRdb, this immuneACCESS dataset retains in-frame rearrangements with V and J assigned. A fraction of the clones does not appear; measured against another copy, unresolved V genes explain less than half of the discrepancy, and the remainder lacks a known reason. The DNA gave D and trimming, while V, J and clone size come from that table. The sample profile shows roughly 290,000 clones; 87% of them were found once. Under 7% of the sample belongs to the ten largest clones.

Sequencing used PBMCs or T cells enriched from blood (not recorded which). The rearranged chain carries TRBV10-3 and TRBJ2-7; no D gene can be assigned with confidence. This receptor was identified in a woman aged 40 to 50 who had recovered from COVID-19. The CDR3 amino acid sequence is: CATSHDSPSYEQYF. The sequenced DNA: TGTGCCACATCACACGACTCTCCCTCCTACGAGCAGTACTTC.